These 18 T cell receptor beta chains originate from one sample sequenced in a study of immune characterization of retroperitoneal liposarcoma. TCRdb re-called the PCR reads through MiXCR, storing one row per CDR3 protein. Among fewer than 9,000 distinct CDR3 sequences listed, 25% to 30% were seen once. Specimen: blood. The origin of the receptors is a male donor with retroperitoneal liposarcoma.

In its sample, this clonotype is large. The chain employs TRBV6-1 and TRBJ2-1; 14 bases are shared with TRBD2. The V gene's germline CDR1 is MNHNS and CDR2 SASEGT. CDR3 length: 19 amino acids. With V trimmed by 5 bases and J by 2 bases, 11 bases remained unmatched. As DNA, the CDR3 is TGTGCCAGCAGTTTACCGGGACTAGCGGGAGCCCATCCCTACAATGAGCAGTTCTTC. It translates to CASSLPGLAGAHPYNEQFF.

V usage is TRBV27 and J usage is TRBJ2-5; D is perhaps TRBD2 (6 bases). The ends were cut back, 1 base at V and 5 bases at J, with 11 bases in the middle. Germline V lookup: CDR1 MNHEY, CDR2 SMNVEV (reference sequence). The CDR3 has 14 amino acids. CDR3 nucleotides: TGTGCCAGCAGTTTATACCCGGGAGTGGAGACCCAGTACTTC. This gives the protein CASSLYPGVETQYF.

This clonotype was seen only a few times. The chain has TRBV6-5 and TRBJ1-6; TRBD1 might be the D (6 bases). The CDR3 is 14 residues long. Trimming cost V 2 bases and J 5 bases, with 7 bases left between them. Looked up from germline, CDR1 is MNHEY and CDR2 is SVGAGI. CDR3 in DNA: TGTGCCAGCAGTTACCAGGGGAATAATTCACCCCTCCACTTT. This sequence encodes CASSYQGNNSPLHF.

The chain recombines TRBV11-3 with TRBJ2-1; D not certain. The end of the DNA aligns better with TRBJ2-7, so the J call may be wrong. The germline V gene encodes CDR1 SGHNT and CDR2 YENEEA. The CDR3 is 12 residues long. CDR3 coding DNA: TGTGCCAGCAGCTATTTTGAAGGCGAGCAGTACTTC. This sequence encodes CASSYFEGEQYF.

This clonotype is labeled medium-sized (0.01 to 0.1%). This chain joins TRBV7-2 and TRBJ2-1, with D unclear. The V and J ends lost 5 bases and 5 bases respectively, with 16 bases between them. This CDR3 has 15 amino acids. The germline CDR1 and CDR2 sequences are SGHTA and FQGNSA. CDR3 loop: CASSPNGKQNNEQFF. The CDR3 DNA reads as TGTGCCAGCAGCCCAAACGGAAAACAAAACAATGAGCAGTTCTTC.

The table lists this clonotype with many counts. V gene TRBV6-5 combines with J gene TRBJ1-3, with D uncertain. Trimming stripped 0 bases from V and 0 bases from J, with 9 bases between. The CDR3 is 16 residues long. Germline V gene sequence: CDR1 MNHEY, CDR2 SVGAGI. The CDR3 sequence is CASSYSYRGSGNTIYF. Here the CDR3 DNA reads TGTGCCAGCAGTTACTCTTACAGAGGCTCTGGAAACACCATATATTTT.

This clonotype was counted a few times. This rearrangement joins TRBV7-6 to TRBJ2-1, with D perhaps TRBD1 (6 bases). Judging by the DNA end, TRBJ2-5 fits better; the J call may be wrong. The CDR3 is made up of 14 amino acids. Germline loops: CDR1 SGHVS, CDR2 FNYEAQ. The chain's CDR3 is CASSSAGVRETQYF. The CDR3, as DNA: TGTGCCAGCAGCTCGGCAGGGGTGCGCGAGACCCAGTACTTC.

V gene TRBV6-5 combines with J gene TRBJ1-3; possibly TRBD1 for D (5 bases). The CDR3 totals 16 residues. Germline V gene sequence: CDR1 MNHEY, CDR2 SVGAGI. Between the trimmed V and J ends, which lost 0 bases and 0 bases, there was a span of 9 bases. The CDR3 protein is CASSYSGDYSGNTIYF. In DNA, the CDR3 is TGTGCCAGCAGTTACTCAGGGGACTACTCTGGAAACACCATATATTTT.

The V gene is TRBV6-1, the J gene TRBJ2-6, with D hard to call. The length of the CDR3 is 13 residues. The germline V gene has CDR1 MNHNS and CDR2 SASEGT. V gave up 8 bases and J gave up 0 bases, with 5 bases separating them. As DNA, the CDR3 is TGTGCCAGCGTAAGCTCTGGGGCCAACGTCCTGACTTTC. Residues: CASVSSGANVLTF.

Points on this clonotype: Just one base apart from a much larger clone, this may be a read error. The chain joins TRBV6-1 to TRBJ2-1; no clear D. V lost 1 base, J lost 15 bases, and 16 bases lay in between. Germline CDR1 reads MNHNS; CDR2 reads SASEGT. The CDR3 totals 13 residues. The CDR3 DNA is TGTGCCAGCAGTGAAGGATACGAGACCCATCTGTTCTTC. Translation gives CASSEGYETHLFF.

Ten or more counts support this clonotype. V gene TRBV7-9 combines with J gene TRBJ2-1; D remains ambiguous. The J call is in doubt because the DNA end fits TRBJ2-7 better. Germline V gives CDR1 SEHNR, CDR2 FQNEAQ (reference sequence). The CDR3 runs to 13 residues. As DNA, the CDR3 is TGTGCCAGCAGCTCTGACCGAGTCTACGAGCAGTACTTC. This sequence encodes CASSSDRVYEQYF.

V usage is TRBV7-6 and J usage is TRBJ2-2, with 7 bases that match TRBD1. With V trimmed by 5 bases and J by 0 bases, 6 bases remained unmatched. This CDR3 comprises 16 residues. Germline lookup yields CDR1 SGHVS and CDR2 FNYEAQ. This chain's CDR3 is CASSSSGTANTGELFF. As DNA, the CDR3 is TGTGCCAGCAGCAGCTCCGGGACAGCGAACACCGGGGAGCTGTTTTTT. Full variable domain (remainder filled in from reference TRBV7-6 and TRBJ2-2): GAGVSQSPRYKVTKRGQDVALRCDPISGHVSLYWYRQALGQGPEFLTYFNYEAQQDKSGLPNDRFSAERPEGSISTLTIQRTEQRDSAMYRCASSSSGTANTGELFFGEGSRLTVL.

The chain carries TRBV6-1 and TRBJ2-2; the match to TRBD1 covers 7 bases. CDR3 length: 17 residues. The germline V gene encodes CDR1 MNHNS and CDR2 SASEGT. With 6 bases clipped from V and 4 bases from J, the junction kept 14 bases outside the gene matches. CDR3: CASSLKVSGGFTGELFF. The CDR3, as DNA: TGTGCCAGCAGCCTAAAAGTGTCAGGGGGATTCACCGGGGAGCTGTTTTTT.

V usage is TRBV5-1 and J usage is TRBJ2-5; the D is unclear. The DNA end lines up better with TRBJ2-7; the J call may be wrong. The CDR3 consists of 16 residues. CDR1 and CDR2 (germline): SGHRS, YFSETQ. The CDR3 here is CASSLGPAGNSYEQYF. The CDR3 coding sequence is TGCGCCAGCAGCTTGGGACCCGCAGGTAACTCCTACGAGCAGTACTTC.

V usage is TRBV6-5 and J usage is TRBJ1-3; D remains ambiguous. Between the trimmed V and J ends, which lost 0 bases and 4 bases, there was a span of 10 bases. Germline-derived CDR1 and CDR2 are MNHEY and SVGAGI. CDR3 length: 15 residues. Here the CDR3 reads CASSYSNRRGNTIYF. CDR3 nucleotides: TGTGCCAGCAGTTACTCGAACAGAAGAGGAAACACCATATATTTT.

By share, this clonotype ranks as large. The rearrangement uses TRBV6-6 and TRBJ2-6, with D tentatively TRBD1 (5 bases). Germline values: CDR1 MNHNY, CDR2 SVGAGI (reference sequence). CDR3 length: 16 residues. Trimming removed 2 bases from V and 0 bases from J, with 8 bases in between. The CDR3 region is CASSYLQGSGANVLTF. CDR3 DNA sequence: TGTGCCAGCAGTTACCTTCAGGGCTCTGGGGCCAACGTCCTGACTTTC.

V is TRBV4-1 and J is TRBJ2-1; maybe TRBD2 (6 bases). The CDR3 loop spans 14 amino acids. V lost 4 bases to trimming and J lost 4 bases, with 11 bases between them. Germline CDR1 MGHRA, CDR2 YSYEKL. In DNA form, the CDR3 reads TGCGCCAGCAGCCCTGTAGCGGCTTACAATGAGCAGTTCTTC. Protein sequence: CASSPVAAYNEQFF.

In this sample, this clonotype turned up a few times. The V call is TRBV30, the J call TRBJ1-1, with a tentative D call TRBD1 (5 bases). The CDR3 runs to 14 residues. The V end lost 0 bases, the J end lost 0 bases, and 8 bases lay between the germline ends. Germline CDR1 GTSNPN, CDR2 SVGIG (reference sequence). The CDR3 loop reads CAWSVGEVNTEAFF. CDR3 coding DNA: TGTGCCTGGAGTGTGGGGGAGGTGAACACTGAAGCTTTCTTT.